Listed here is a single T cell receptor beta chain. Its antigen is as yet unknown. This entry comes from a study of T cell responses to AZD1222 COVID-19 vaccine. Overall study results and limits: A mostly white British donor set with more females was recruited, and clonal diversity was possibly underestimated. Dominant CD4 TCR responses targeted spike regions 160-218 and 743-854.

The germline V gene has CDR1 SNHLY and CDR2 FYNNEI. V shed 11 bases and J shed 3 bases, with 13 bases lying between them. The CDR3 spans 13 residues. Repertoires were generated with immunoSEQ multiplex PCR, while TCRdb's copy carries only in-frame clones and drops some. The table has around 96,000 clones, just over 90% seen once. This receptor was obtained from an adult who received the AZD1222 COVID-19 vaccine. Sequencing was performed on peripheral blood, taken 28 days after the second AZD1222 dose. The chain uses TRBV2 and TRBJ1-4; tentative D call: TRBD1 (6 bases). The CDR3 DNA reads as TGTGCCGGGGGGGGCACTGCTAATGAAAAACTGTTTTTT. Translating it yields CAGGGTANEKLFF.